This T cell receptor beta chain derives from a study of cytomegalovirus exposure and HLA in healthy donors (dated by TCRdb to 2017 to 2019). Background for the entire study: The approximately 710 repertoires of the first cohort and the 110 or so validation repertoires were produced on the same platform, according to a later analysis. The study aimed to test whether signatures of past pathogen exposure could be identified by cataloging public T cell receptors. In addition to the first cohort of roughly 670 subjects, a separate validation cohort of approximately 130 different subjects was used. High-throughput TCR immunosequencing, statistical association of individual TCRs with disease status, and machine learning were combined to predict cytomegalovirus infection status. Findings and caveats that apply to the study as a whole: A later analysis lacked HLA typing for the validation cohort, so it scored co-occurrence in that cohort across all 120 or so repertoires. The authors suggested that the approach could potentially be extended to other disease states and immunological phenotypes. While some public TCRs were present in many individuals, most TCR sequences turned up only very rarely across donors. A total of 164 TCR beta chains were listed by the study as associated with cytomegalovirus. Subsequent analysis determined that TCRs grouped into clusters in the first cohort also showed a tendency toward co-occurrence across the 120 or so validation repertoires, and about 93% of cluster scores exceeded 0. In vitro tests confirmed that a few of the cytomegalovirus-associated TCR beta chains recognize cytomegalovirus antigens. Cytomegalovirus status was reported to be diagnosed by the classifier with high specificity and sensitivity in both the original and validation cohorts.

V and J are trimmed by 4 bases and 6 bases, and the gene matches miss 3 bases of the junction. CDR1 and CDR2, looked up from the germline V gene, are SGHTA and FQGTGA. The CDR3 sequence holds 13 residues, the cysteine and phenylalanine included. Kept here is only the CDR3 DNA, which spans 39 bases and is read in frame from base 1. The receptor library was made with the immunoSEQ multiplex PCR assay. The paper's processing steps were these. A statistical classification framework was developed to diagnose cytomegalovirus status using the catalog of TCR beta chain sequences. TCRdb limited this immuneACCESS table to in-frame rearrangements with V and J called. A share of clones is missing; checked studies link under half to unresolved V genes, and the rest is unexplained. V, J and clone size derive from that table, while D and trimming were established from the DNA sequence. The sample table records roughly 220,000 clones; approximately 80% of these occur just once. Over 12% of the sample is taken by the ten largest.

Donors formed part of the validation cohort, which comprised fewer than 150 subjects and was distinct from the first cohort of 550 to 850 subjects. Comments on this clone: Which antigen it targets is not known. No base quality values were provided; no much bigger clone lies one nucleotide off.

The sequence is built from TRBV7-3 and TRBJ2-1, with 7 bases in between that match TRBD1. Sequenced material: PBMCs. This clonotype originated in a woman aged 25 to 39 in good health and CMV-seropositive. The CDR3 loop reads CASSSYRGNEQFF. In nucleotide form, the sequence is TGTGCCAGCAGCTCCTACAGGGGCAATGAGCAGTTCTTC.